The present TCR beta chain was sequenced within a study of cytomegalovirus exposure and HLA in healthy donors. The study's findings and limits: Roughly even sequencing depth across donors was the assumption behind the presence/absence analyses. The listing of 150 to 200 TCR beta chains classed them as cytomegalovirus-associated. An analysis that came later showed most CMV-associated TCR beta chains appearing HLA-restricted. In a later analysis, donors in an Asian-associated ancestry cluster reportedly had fewer N-insertions in productive TCRs than the cohort mean.

As to this clone: What it binds is unknown.

This PCR relied on a set of 60 Vbeta primers and 13 Jbeta primers. The data were produced by immunoSEQ multiplex PCR, yet TCRdb's version contains in-frame clones alone and is incomplete. The sample yields tens of thousands of clones, approximately 70% seen once. In germline, CDR1 is SGHTA, CDR2 FQGTGA. The ends were cut back, 5 bases at V and 9 bases at J, with 14 bases in the middle. CDR3 length equals 13 residues. Sequencing was done on a sample of PBMCs. This clonotype was obtained from a man aged 50 or older in good health and CMV-seronegative. The J gene is TRBJ2-4, the V gene TRBV7-3; D is perhaps TRBD1 (6 bases). The DNA of the CDR3 is TGTGCCAGCAGCGCAACAGGGATGGGCATTCAGTACTTC. This sequence encodes CASSATGMGIQYF.